This is a list of T cell receptor beta chains from one sample in a study of shared clonotypes between healthy human individuals. Only in-frame clones appear in the TCRdb table, and some are missing; sequencing was by immunoSEQ multiplex PCR. The table lists 2 million to 2.5 million clones, 93% of them singletons. The sample was naive CD4+ T cells from PBMCs. These receptors were collected from a man aged 18 to 29 in good health. Some clones in this sample may be carry-over from other donors' samples. Both conserved end residues are part of each CDR3. Fields, in order: D gene, J gene, clone size, V gene, CDR3 protein, CDR3 DNA. The D gene is left open where the match is weak. Some rows mark clone size as missing; the rest say once, few, many or name a class of expanded clone.

D: NA; J: TRBJ1-2; size: NA; V: TRBV2; CDR3: CASYNQNYGYTF; DNA: TGTGCCAGCTATAATCAGAACTATGGCTACACCTTC
D: TRBD1; J: TRBJ2-7; size: NA; V: TRBV6-6; CDR3: CASMPAGQGAVGQYF; DNA: TGTGCCAGCATGCCTGCCGGACAGGGGGCTGTCGGGCAGTACTTC
D: TRBD2; J: TRBJ2-5; size: NA; V: TRBV5-4; CDR3: CASKSGGNPRETQYF; DNA: TGTGCCAGCAAGTCGGGAGGGAACCCCCGGGAGACCCAGTACTTC
D: NA; J: TRBJ1-2; size: NA; V: TRBV2; CDR3: CASSETPGTGGYTF; DNA: TGTGCCAGCAGTGAAACGCCGGGAACGGGGGGCTACACCTTC
D: TRBD1; J: TRBJ2-2; size: once; V: TRBV18; CDR3: CASSPPRDRVAGELFF; DNA: TGTGCCAGCTCACCACCCCGCGACAGGGTTGCCGGGGAGCTGTTTTTT
D: NA; J: TRBJ2-3; size: NA; V: TRBV5-1; CDR3: CASSLASAAGSDTQYF; DNA: TGCGCCAGCAGCTTGGCGAGTGCGGCAGGCTCCGATACGCAGTATTTT
D: TRBD2; J: TRBJ2-2; size: once; V: TRBV4-2; CDR3: CASSQLRAGDTGELFF; DNA: TGTGCCAGCAGCCAACTTCGGGCGGGAGACACCGGGGAGCTGTTTTTT
D: NA; J: TRBJ2-6; size: NA; V: TRBV14; CDR3: CASNGAYSGANVLTF; DNA: TGTGCCAGCAATGGGGCCTACTCTGGGGCCAACGTCCTGACTTTC
D: NA; J: TRBJ2-5; size: NA; V: TRBV6-5; CDR3: CASIQSMGDQETQYF; DNA: TGTGCCAGCATCCAGTCGATGGGGGACCAAGAGACCCAGTACTTC
D: NA; J: TRBJ2-7; size: NA; V: TRBV6-1; CDR3: CASASGTSGYEQYF; DNA: TGTGCCAGCGCCTCCGGGACTTCTGGCTACGAGCAGTACTTC
D: TRBD2; J: TRBJ2-7; size: once; V: TRBV9; CDR3: CASSVGGGGNEQYF; DNA: TGTGCCAGCAGCGTAGGCGGCGGGGGGAATGAGCAGTACTTC
D: NA; J: TRBJ1-2; size: NA; V: TRBV28; CDR3: CASSPIAGDGYTF; DNA: TGTGCCAGCAGTCCGATCGCGGGGGATGGCTACACCTTC
D: TRBD2; J: TRBJ2-7; size: once; V: TRBV6-1; CDR3: CASRISGSSYEQYF; DNA: TGTGCCAGCAGAATAAGCGGGAGCTCCTACGAGCAGTACTTC
D: NA; J: TRBJ1-2; size: NA; V: TRBV28; CDR3: CASTSPGAPNYGYTF; DNA: TGTGCCAGCACCTCTCCGGGGGCACCTAACTATGGCTACACCTTC
D: NA; J: TRBJ1-5; size: NA; V: TRBV7-2; CDR3: CASSLQTGQGDQPQHF; DNA: TGTGCCAGCAGCTTACAAACAGGCCAAGGGGATCAGCCCCAGCATTTT
D: TRBD1; J: TRBJ2-7; size: NA; V: TRBV4-2; CDR3: CASSPDRAFSYEQYF; DNA: TGTGCCAGCAGCCCGGACAGGGCCTTTTCCTACGAGCAGTACTTC
D: NA; J: TRBJ1-5; size: NA; V: TRBV18; CDR3: CASSPTAGVGVQPQHF; DNA: TGTGCCAGCTCACCCACTGCGGGGGTTGGGGTCCAGCCCCAGCATTTT
D: TRBD2; J: TRBJ2-7; size: NA; V: TRBV7-6; CDR3: CASSLALASGSYEQYF; DNA: TGTGCCAGCAGCTTAGCGCTGGCTAGCGGCTCCTACGAGCAGTACTTC
D: NA; J: TRBJ2-5; size: NA; V: TRBV7-2; CDR3: CASSLGSGTQETQYF; DNA: TGTGCCAGCAGCTTAGGTTCGGGAACCCAAGAGACCCAGTACTTC
D: NA; J: TRBJ2-5; size: NA; V: TRBV6-6; CDR3: CASSALQETQYF; DNA: TGTGCCAGCAGTGCCCTCCAAGAGACCCAGTACTTC
D: NA; J: TRBJ2-3; size: NA; V: TRBV7-2; CDR3: CASSSGHFTDTQYF; DNA: TGTGCCAGCAGCTCGGGACACTTCACAGATACGCAGTATTTT
D: NA; J: TRBJ2-3; size: NA; V: TRBV10-3; CDR3: CAIRTRNWDTQYF; DNA: TGTGCCATCAGAACTCGAAACTGGGATACGCAGTATTTT
D: NA; J: TRBJ1-1; size: NA; V: TRBV5-1; CDR3: CASSGRTEAFF; DNA: TGCGCCAGCAGTGGGCGAACTGAAGCTTTCTTT
D: TRBD1; J: TRBJ1-2; size: NA; V: TRBV7-3; CDR3: CASRSTGTENYGYTF; DNA: TGTGCCAGCAGGTCCACCGGGACAGAGAACTATGGCTACACCTTC
D: NA; J: TRBJ1-2; size: NA; V: TRBV19; CDR3: CASSRFTRGTYGYTF; DNA: TGTGCCAGTAGTCGGTTTACTAGGGGAACCTATGGCTACACCTTC